This T cell receptor beta chain is drawn from a study of regulatory T cells. Amplification used 52 TRBV primers and 13 TRBJ primers. Sequenced by immunoSEQ multiplex PCR; TCRdb stores in-frame clones only, minus some. This table has almost 30,000 clones, about 90% appearing once. Germline V lookup: CDR1 MNHNS, CDR2 SASEGT. The CDR3 totals 13 residues. The V and J ends lost 5 bases and 7 bases respectively, with 12 bases between them. CD4+ cells were sorted into CD25-high CD127-low regulatory cells and CD25-low CD127-high conventional cells. Study-level points and caveats: Patient repertoires had restricted TRB V-J pairs and skewed V and J usage, most in Tregs. Hydrophobic residues at CDR3 positions 6 and 7 were enriched in conventional CD4+ T cells of CD3G-deficient patients.

About this clone itself: Its antigen remains unknown.

The V call is TRBV6-1, the J call TRBJ1-5, with D unresolved. Sequences were obtained from conventional CD4+ T cells sorted from blood. This receptor was identified in a person between 18 and 30 years old with CD3G deficiency. CDR3 in DNA: TGTGCCAGCAGTAAATTCAGTAGACAGCCCCAGCATTTT. Protein sequence: CASSKFSRQPQHF.